The source of this T cell receptor beta chain is a study of T-cell reconstitution after alpha-beta-depleted transplantation in children. It was with unique molecular identifiers that the TCRbeta library was prepared. TCRdb analysed the PCR reads with MiXCR anew, one entry per CDR3 protein. The sample holds 250,000 or so distinct CDR3 sequences; 20% to 30% are singletons and the top ten take 4% to 5.5%. Study results and caveats: Newly produced T cells mostly provided counts and TCRbeta diversity after one year, as hyperexpanded clones declined. There were some patients whose high TCRbeta diversity at day 60 came from surviving recipient T cells and thymic progenitors. There were reportedly several hundred expanded graft clones from which alpha-beta T cells came about two months after transplant.

A word on this clonotype: Its antigen is as yet unknown.

Trimming stripped 5 bases from V and 8 bases from J, with 10 bases between. The CDR3 loop spans 13 amino acids. From germline, CDR1 is LNHNV and CDR2 YYDKDF (reference sequence). The genes are TRBV15 and TRBJ1-6, with D possibly matching TRBD1 (6 bases). This sequence originates from a female patient aged 2 to 10 who had a stem cell transplant for congenital amegakaryocytic thrombocytopenia, so the T cells may come from the graft donor. The sample in question was PBMCs, mostly from graft donor cells, obtained 360 days after TCRalphabeta/CD19-depleted stem cell transplant. The CDR3 spells CATSRGGHSPLHF. In DNA, the CDR3 is TGTGCCACCAGCCGAGGGGGGCATTCACCCCTCCACTTT.